What follows are 28 T cell receptor beta chains derived from one specimen sequenced in a study of blood T cell repertoires in COVID-19. Only in-frame clones appear in the TCRdb table, and some are missing; sequencing was by immunoSEQ multiplex PCR. The data show about 64,000 clones, 90% seen once. The sequenced sample consisted of peripheral blood. All receptors come from a woman older than 75 with active COVID-19.

The chain couples TRBV19 to TRBJ2-2; a possible D gene is TRBD1 (6 bases). This CDR3 region has 17 residues. Germline CDR1 is LNHDA and CDR2 is SQIVND (reference sequence). V gave up 1 base and J gave up 4 bases, with 16 bases separating them. CDR3 loop: CASSIVITGQGTGELFF. In DNA form, the CDR3 reads TGTGCCAGTAGTATAGTAATCACAGGGCAGGGCACCGGGGAGCTGTTTTTT.

V gene TRBV2 combines with J gene TRBJ1-5, with D maybe TRBD1 (6 bases). The V gene lost 7 bases and the J gene lost 7 bases, with 14 bases spanning the gap. The CDR3 length is 13 residues. Germline loops: CDR1 SNHLY, CDR2 FYNNEI. CDR3 DNA sequence: TGTGCCAGCAACGCGGGGGGGGCGCAGCCCCAGCATTTT. This gives the protein CASNAGGAQPQHF.

V gene TRBV5-1 combines with J gene TRBJ1-1; no firm D call. The germline V and J ends were trimmed by 2 bases and 3 bases, with 14 bases remaining between them. This CDR3 has 15 amino acids. CDR1 and CDR2 (germline): SGHRS, YFSETQ. The CDR3 region has the DNA TGCGCCAGCAGCTTTGGGCCCGAGCTGGACACTGAAGCTTTCTTT. It translates to CASSFGPELDTEAFF.

The chain combines TRBV6-1 with TRBJ1-2; D possibly corresponds to TRBD1 (6 bases). Trimming pared 2 bases from V and 6 bases from J, leaving 13 bases between. The CDR3 spans 14 residues. Germline V gives CDR1 MNHNS, CDR2 SASEGT. DNA for the CDR3: TGTGCCAGCAGTGAATTAATATGGACAGATGGCTACACCTTC. Translation gives CASSELIWTDGYTF.

J is TRBJ1-2 and V is TRBV19, with D possibly matching TRBD1 (5 bases). V was clipped by 3 bases and J by 3 bases, with 8 bases between them. In germline, CDR1 is LNHDA, CDR2 SQIVND (reference sequence). The CDR3 totals 13 residues. For the CDR3, the DNA is TGTGCCAGTAGTATGGGGCAGTACTATGGCTACACCTTC. Its translation: CASSMGQYYGYTF.

The V call is TRBV4-1, the J call TRBJ2-3, with TRBD2 matching 7 bases. V lost 4 bases and J lost 2; bases outside the gene matches: 12. Per the germline V gene, CDR1 is MGHRA and CDR2 is YSYEKL. This CDR3 region has 17 residues. The CDR3: CASSPLGLAVDTDTQYF. As DNA, the CDR3 is TGCGCCAGCAGCCCCCTAGGGCTAGCGGTCGACACAGATACGCAGTATTTT.

The V call is TRBV10-1, the J call TRBJ1-1; 8 bases fit TRBD1. Germline-derived CDR1 and CDR2 are WNHNN and SYGVQD (reference sequence). This CDR3 contains 13 residues. V shed 6 bases and J 3 bases; nucleotides not matched to a gene: 3. For the CDR3, the DNA is TGCGCCAGCAGCAGGGGGCCGGACACTGAAGCTTTCTTT. Its protein product is CASSRGPDTEAFF.

The chain has TRBV27 and TRBJ1-4; 10 bases line up with TRBD1. The CDR3 spans 15 residues. Germline lookup yields CDR1 MNHEY and CDR2 SMNVEV (reference sequence). V gave up 5 bases and J gave up 6 bases; unmatched junction bases: 6. CDR3 in DNA: TGTGCCAGCAGTGCCCGGGACAGGGGTTATGAAAAACTGTTTTTT. Translating gives CASSARDRGYEKLFF.

The chain has TRBV21-1 and TRBJ2-7; whether TRBD2, the table's D call, matches the DNA was not checked. TRBV21-1 is a pseudogene. This CDR3 spans 15 amino acids. The CDR3 bases are TGTGCCAGCAGCGCCGGGACTAGCGTAACCTACGAGCAGTACGTC. Its translation: CASSAGTSVTYEQYV.

The J gene is TRBJ1-4, the V gene TRBV9; TRBD1 aligns across 9 bases. Unmatched junction bases numbered 2, after V lost 0 bases and J lost 5 bases. The length of the CDR3 is 15 residues. Germline V gene sequence: CDR1 SGDLS, CDR2 YYNGEE. This chain's CDR3 is CASSVATGGNEKLFF. CDR3 DNA sequence: TGTGCCAGCAGCGTAGCGACAGGGGGAAATGAAAAACTGTTTTTT.

V gene TRBV11-2 combines with J gene TRBJ2-3; no firm D call. Per the germline V gene, CDR1 is SGHAT and CDR2 is FQNNGV. The ends were cut back, 5 bases at V and 2 bases at J, with 14 bases in the middle. The CDR3 consists of 15 residues. The CDR3 DNA reads as TGTGCCAGCAGCCCCCTTACAGTTAACACAGATACGCAGTATTTT. Its protein is CASSPLTVNTDTQYF.

The rearrangement uses TRBV9 and TRBJ2-2; TRBD2 aligns across 9 bases. This CDR3 spans 15 amino acids. The junction had 7 bases not matched to a gene; V was cut back by 4 bases and J by 6 bases. CDR1 is SGDLS and CDR2 is YYNGEE in the germline V gene. CDR3 residues: CASSITGTSPGELFF. As DNA, the CDR3 is TGTGCCAGCAGCATAACCGGGACTAGCCCCGGGGAGCTGTTTTTT.

CDR3 sequence reads: CASSESSGGYGYTF. DNA for the CDR3: TGCGCCAGCAGTGAGTCATCAGGGGGCTATGGCTACACCTTC. This chain joins TRBV10-1 and TRBJ1-2, with 7 bases fitting TRBD1. The CDR3 is 14 residues long. CDR1 and CDR2 from the germline V gene are WNHNN and SYGVQD (reference sequence). J gave up 4 bases and V 0 bases, and 2 bases lay outside the gene matches.

This clone was detected a few times. This chain uses TRBV28 with TRBJ2-7; 9 nucleotides line up with TRBD2. With V trimmed by 1 base and J by 12 bases, 16 bases remained unmatched. The CDR3 extends over 16 amino acids. Germline V gives CDR1 MDHEN, CDR2 SYDVKM. CDR3 loop: CASSLSGQHGAGGPYF. The CDR3 nucleotides are TGTGCCAGCAGTTTATCCGGCCAACATGGGGCGGGAGGGCCGTACTTC.

Only one count was recorded for this clone. The chain couples TRBV24-1 to TRBJ2-2, with D perhaps matching TRBD2 (7 bases). V lost 9 bases, J lost 6 bases, and 13 bases lay in between. CDR3 length equals 13 residues. Germline V CDR1 and CDR2: KGHDR, SFDVKD. The chain's CDR3 is CATREAGAGELFF. The CDR3, as DNA: TGTGCCACCCGGGAGGCAGGGGCCGGGGAGCTGTTTTTT.

The chain employs TRBV19 and TRBJ1-5; 7 bases agree with TRBD1. The CDR3 is 15 residues long. CDR1 LNHDA and CDR2 SQIVND come from the germline V gene (reference sequence). The V gene end was trimmed by 6 bases and the J gene end by 4 bases; junction bases not matched to a gene: 9. The CDR3 DNA follows: TGTGCCAGTAGATTAACCGGGACAGATAATCAGCCCCAGCATTTT. As protein: CASRLTGTDNQPQHF.

V gene TRBV30 combines with J gene TRBJ2-2, with 8 bases aligning to TRBD2. There are 16 residues in the CDR3. The V and J ends lost 7 bases and 3 bases, in that order; junction bases with no gene match: 13. Germline CDR1 and CDR2: GTSNPN and SVGIG (reference sequence). The CDR3 protein is CALERGYGDDTGELFF. In DNA, the CDR3 is TGTGCCTTGGAGCGGGGGTACGGCGACGACACCGGGGAGCTGTTTTTT.

This chain joins TRBV14 and TRBJ2-1, with 14 bases matching TRBD2. Germline assignment: CDR1 SGHDN and CDR2 FVKESK. V lost 3 bases and J lost 5; bases outside the gene matches: 0. The CDR3 consists of 15 residues. CDR3 amino acids: CASSQTSGRDNEQFF. CDR3 bases: TGTGCCAGCAGCCAGACTAGCGGGAGGGACAATGAGCAGTTCTTC.

The chain combines TRBV27 with TRBJ2-2, with 7 bases lining up with TRBD1. CDR3 length: 15 residues. Per germline, CDR1 MNHEY and CDR2 SMNVEV (reference sequence). The J segment lost 6 bases and the V segment lost 3 bases, leaving 7 bases of the junction unmatched. CDR3 sequence: CASSFTTGAAGELFF. The CDR3 region has the DNA TGTGCCAGCAGTTTTACTACAGGGGCCGCCGGGGAGCTGTTTTTT.

The genes are TRBV7-9 and TRBJ2-7; 9 bases are a match to TRBD1. The CDR3 loop spans 13 amino acids. V shed 5 bases, J shed 2 bases, and the junction held 1 base outside the gene matches. Per the germline V gene, CDR1 is SEHNR and CDR2 is FQNEAQ (reference sequence). The CDR3 sequence: CASSGTGTYEQYF. The CDR3 DNA follows: TGTGCCAGCAGCGGGACAGGGACCTACGAGCAGTACTTC.

The chain recombines TRBV11-2 with TRBJ2-3; D remains unclear. Germline assignment: CDR1 SGHAT and CDR2 FQNNGV. V lost 1 base and J lost 1, with 6 bases in between. The CDR3 totals 14 residues. CDR3 DNA: TGTGCCAGCAGCTTAGCCGTCCGCACAGATACGCAGTATTTT. Amino acid sequence: CASSLAVRTDTQYF.

This clone was counted once. The chain's CDR3 is CASGNRRIGTYEQYF. The DNA of the CDR3 is TGTGCCAGCGGGAATCGAAGGATCGGGACCTACGAGCAGTACTTC. This chain uses TRBV2 with TRBJ2-7; tentative D call: TRBD2 (5 bases). The CDR3 runs 15 residues. From germline, CDR1 is SNHLY and CDR2 FYNNEI. V was pared by 8 bases and J by 2 bases, with 19 bases between.

This chain links TRBV4-1 with TRBJ1-3; 7 bases agree with TRBD1. The germline V gene encodes CDR1 MGHRA and CDR2 YSYEKL. The CDR3 runs 16 residues. With V trimmed by 2 bases and J by 0 bases, 4 bases remained unmatched. The CDR3 here is CASSQKGQTSGNTIYF. In nucleotides, the CDR3 is TGCGCCAGCAGCCAAAAGGGACAGACCTCTGGAAACACCATATATTTT.

CDR3 sequence: CASSQGRGRRQPQHF. The DNA for the CDR3 is TGTGCCAGCAGCCAAGGGCGGGGGCGGCGCCAGCCCCAGCATTTT. This chain joins TRBV3-1 (or the pseudogene TRBV3-2) and TRBJ1-5, with D maybe TRBD1 (6 bases). V gave up 1 base and J gave up 7 bases, with 14 bases separating them. The germline gives CDR1 LGHDT, CDR2 YNNKEL (reference sequence). CDR3 size: 15 residues.

This clone showed up just a few times. The gene calls are TRBV19 and TRBJ2-3; D gene unclear. CDR3 size: 15 residues. In germline, CDR1 is LNHDA, CDR2 SQIVND (reference sequence). Trimming pared 6 bases from V and 3 bases from J, leaving 16 bases between. CDR3 loop: CASRPRGEATDTQYF. The CDR3, as DNA: TGTGCCAGTAGGCCCCGAGGCGAGGCGACAGATACGCAGTATTTT.

The chain has TRBV4-1 and TRBJ2-5, with 12 bases lining up with TRBD2. V was pared by 4 bases and J by 1 base, with 10 bases of the junction left unmatched. Germline CDR1 reads MGHRA; CDR2 reads YSYEKL. The CDR3 spans 18 residues. The CDR3 region is CASSPTTSGGTLQETQYF. CDR3 nucleotide sequence: TGCGCCAGCAGCCCCACGACTAGCGGGGGAACTCTCCAAGAGACCCAGTACTTC.

The chain has TRBV5-8 and TRBJ1-2, with a tentative D call TRBD1 (6 bases). V lost 4 bases and J 5 bases, leaving 21 bases between the germline ends. The CDR3 length is 16 residues. Germline values: CDR1 SGHTS, CDR2 YDEGEE. CDR3 sequence (DNA): TGTGCCAGCAGCCCTAGGCCAGGGGAAGATACGTATGGCTACACCTTC. Protein product: CASSPRPGEDTYGYTF.

This clone was seen just once. The chain links TRBV10-2 to TRBJ2-5; TRBD1 matches at 8 bases. The CDR3 extends over 13 amino acids. Germline CDR1 WSHSY, CDR2 SAAADI. J lost 3 bases, V lost 6 bases, and 3 bases had no gene match. The CDR3 loop is CASRDRGEETQYF. The CDR3 DNA follows: TGCGCCAGCAGAGACAGGGGTGAAGAGACCCAGTACTTC.